Each of the 13 T cell receptor beta chains below was sequenced from the same sample in a study of cytomegalovirus exposure and HLA in healthy donors (dated by TCRdb to 2016 to 2017). Library method: the immunoSEQ multiplex PCR assay. For the multiplex PCR, a mixture combining 60 forward primers for TCR Vbeta segments and 13 reverse primers for TCR Jbeta segments was used. The table was pulled from immuneACCESS by TCRdb, which kept in-frame rearrangements only. Such tables lose some clones; where checked, under half of the loss comes from unresolved V genes, and the rest has no known cause. The sample includes 170,000 or so clones, with 84% observed a single time. 1.9% of the sample goes to the ten largest clones. The sequencing sample was made of PBMCs. The receptors were sampled from a man aged 18 to 30 in good health and CMV-seronegative.

The V call is TRBV6-1, the J call TRBJ1-5, with a tentative D call TRBD1 (5 bases). This CDR3 comprises 15 residues. Germline CDR1 and CDR2: MNHNS and SASEGT. V was trimmed by 7 bases and J by 0 bases, leaving 13 bases between them. Written as DNA, the CDR3 is TGTGCCAGCAACACTGACAGTTATAGCAATCAGCCCCAGCATTTT. Residues: CASNTDSYSNQPQHF.

V gene TRBV18 combines with J gene TRBJ1-6, with 7 positions matching TRBD1. CDR3 size: 14 residues. Trimming removed 2 bases from V and 7 bases from J; junction bases left unmatched: 2. Germline lookup yields CDR1 KGHSH and CDR2 LQKENI. The DNA of the CDR3 is TGTGCCAGCTCACCAGGACAGGAAAATTCACCCCTCCACTTT. It translates to CASSPGQENSPLHF.

Note on this clone: Sequence at one end of the junction differs from germline and may be a read error. This sequence joins TRBV7-9 and TRBJ1-1; a possible D gene is TRBD1 (5 bases). This CDR3 has 15 amino acids. Germline values: CDR1 SEHNR, CDR2 FQNEAQ (reference sequence). CDR3 nucleotides: TGTTCCAGCAGCTTAGCTTTAGGCCAGGGCACTGAAGCTTTCTTT. Amino acid sequence: CSSSLALGQGTEAFF.

The chain is built from TRBV7-9 and TRBJ1-1, with D unclear. The CDR3 has 14 residues. V was shortened by 1 base and J by 4 bases, with 10 bases between the two germline ends. Germline CDR1 reads SEHNR; CDR2 reads FQNEAQ (reference sequence). The CDR3, as DNA: TGTGCCAGCAGCTTAGTAGGAGGGAGCACTGAAGCTTTCTTT. It translates to CASSLVGGSTEAFF.

To note about this clone: Germline and junction disagree at one end, which may indicate a read error. This chain joins TRBV7-2 and TRBJ2-1, with TRBD2 matching 11 bases. Looked up from germline, CDR1 is SGHTA and CDR2 is FQGNSA. The CDR3 contains 12 residues. The CDR3 region is CASSSLAGGRLF. CDR3 nucleotide sequence: TGTGCCAGCAGCTCGTTAGCGGGGGGGCGGCTCTTC.

V is TRBV10-3 and J is TRBJ2-7, with D tentatively TRBD2 (5 bases). Germline V gene data show CDR1 as ENHRY and CDR2 as SYGVKD. The CDR3 is made up of 13 amino acids. V was clipped by 4 bases and J by 5 bases, with 12 bases between them. The CDR3 sequence is CAISGRTGNEQYF. Here the CDR3 DNA reads TGTGCCATCAGTGGCCGCACGGGGAACGAGCAGTACTTC.

The chain uses TRBV29-1 and TRBJ2-7; the match to TRBD2 covers 11 bases. Germline CDR1 SQVTM, CDR2 ANQGSEA. The CDR3 totals 14 residues. After removal of 4 bases from V and 9 bases from J, the junction contained 11 bases not matched to a gene. The DNA of the CDR3 is TGCAGCGTTGCGGCGTTAGCGGGAGGGCCTCCGCAGTACTTC. Its protein product is CSVAALAGGPPQYF.

V is TRBV18 and J is TRBJ2-7; 8 nucleotides align to TRBD1. The CDR3 length is 14 residues. Germline CDR1 and CDR2: KGHSH and LQKENI. The J segment lost 0 bases and the V segment lost 3 bases, leaving 1 base of the junction unmatched. DNA for the CDR3: TGTGCCAGCTCACCCGGGACAGGCTCCTACGAGCAGTACTTC. It translates to CASSPGTGSYEQYF.

The V gene is TRBV2, the J gene TRBJ1-1; D remains unclear. Germline assignment: CDR1 SNHLY and CDR2 FYNNEI. V lost 6 bases to trimming and J lost 3 bases, with 11 bases between them. This CDR3 region has 13 residues. The CDR3 DNA is TGTGCCAGCAGGGCCCAGTTGGACACTGAAGCTTTCTTT. Amino acids: CASRAQLDTEAFF.

The sample holds one count of this clone. The genes are TRBV27 and TRBJ2-3, with D maybe TRBD2 (5 bases). Looked up from germline, CDR1 is MNHEY and CDR2 is SMNVEV (reference sequence). This CDR3 is 13 amino acids long. V lost 5 bases to trimming and J lost 6 bases, with 12 bases between them. The CDR3 reads CASSRGFGDTQYF. The CDR3 coding sequence is TGTGCCAGCAGTCGGGGATTCGGGGATACGCAGTATTTT.

V usage is TRBV7-7 and J usage is TRBJ2-1, with 14 nucleotides matching TRBD2. V shed 4 bases and J 0 bases; nucleotides not matched to a gene: 8. CDR1 is SSHAT and CDR2 is FNYEAQ in the germline V gene (reference sequence). The CDR3 length is 19 residues. Here the CDR3 reads CASSSGLAGEGGSYNEQFF. CDR3 coding DNA: TGTGCCAGCAGCTCGGGACTAGCGGGAGAGGGGGGCTCCTACAATGAGCAGTTCTTC.

The V call is TRBV30, the J call TRBJ2-7; no definite D call. The CDR3 totals 12 residues. Germline V lookup: CDR1 GTSNPN, CDR2 SVGIG (reference sequence). Trimming stripped 0 bases from V and 0 bases from J, with 3 bases between. The CDR3 DNA follows: TGTGCCTGGAGTGTAGCCTCCTACGAGCAGTACTTC. This encodes CAWSVASYEQYF. Drawing the rest from reference TRBV30 and TRBJ2-7, the complete variable domain is SQTIHQWPATLVQPVGSPLSLECTVEGTSNPNLYWYRQAAGRGLQLLFYSVGIGQISSEVPQNLSASRPQDRQFILSSKKLLLSDSGFYLCAWSVASYEQYFGPGTRLTVT.

The V call is TRBV4-2, the J call TRBJ1-6, with a possible D match to TRBD1 (6 bases). Trimming removed 2 bases from V and 8 bases from J, with 16 bases in between. The CDR3 covers 16 residues. CDR1 and CDR2 (germline): LGHNA, YNFKEQ. CDR3 DNA sequence: TGTGCCAGCAGCCAAAACGGACAGTACCTCTATTCACCCCTCCACTTT. Its protein product is CASSQNGQYLYSPLHF.